This is a list of T cell receptor beta chains from one sample in a study of cytomegalovirus exposure and HLA in healthy donors. Here immunoSEQ multiplex PCR was the method, and the copy in TCRdb shows in-frame clones only, minus some. The sample records some 120,000 clones, 80% being singletons. The sample consisted of PBMCs. These receptors were collected from a man aged 25 to 40 in good health and CMV-seronegative. Both conserved end residues are part of each CDR3. Fields, in order: J gene, V gene, CDR3 protein.

>TRBJ2-7|TRBV7-2
CASSLAGQGAYEQYF
>TRBJ1-1|TRBV7-2
CASSLRGLTEAFF
>TRBJ1-5|TRBV6-1
CASSVEGAGRQPQHF
>TRBJ2-2|TRBV19
CASSSWGLNTGELFF
>TRBJ2-7|TRBV5-6
CASSLGRGEQYF
>TRBJ1-6|TRBV5-1
CASSSGAGNSPLHF
>TRBJ1-4|TRBV28
CASSLRQVPNEKLFF
>TRBJ2-1|TRBV6-1
CASSEFQQVPYNEQFF
>TRBJ1-5|TRBV5-1
CASSHGQGQPQHF
>TRBJ2-5|TRBV5-1
CASSSRTGEETQYF
>TRBJ1-2|TRBV30
CAWNGGGVPSPYGYTF
>TRBJ2-7|TRBV18
CASSPALYEQYF
>TRBJ2-7|TRBV4-2
CASSPARGYEQYF
>TRBJ1-1|TRBV5-6
CASSLGQGRSTEAFF
>TRBJ2-1|TRBV11-1
CASSRAGNRVEQFF
>TRBJ2-7|TRBV29-1
CSVATGGTTYEQYF
>TRBJ2-7|TRBV30
CAWSPDLLYEQYF
>TRBJ2-1|TRBV5-4
CASRLWGQYNEQFF
>TRBJ2-3|TRBV9
CASSVEGGRVQYF
>TRBJ2-1|TRBV11-2
CASSGRLAGQFF
>TRBJ1-2|TRBV7-2
CASSLDPGYNYGYTF
>TRBJ2-5|TRBV10-1
CASSDYVKEGQETQYF
>TRBJ2-7|TRBV7-6
CASSLSQGASYEQYF
>TRBJ2-3|TRBV5-1
CASTHSGSSPDTQYF
>TRBJ1-1|TRBV2
CASSGRGNTEAFF
>TRBJ2-4|TRBV6-5
CASSTRGLAKNIQYF
>TRBJ2-7|TRBV28
CASSWVGYEQYF
>TRBJ2-7|TRBV4-3
CASSHGQGSEQYF
>TRBJ1-1|TRBV9
CASSVGRDTKNTEAFF
>TRBJ2-6|TRBV19
CASSMRGANVLTF
>TRBJ1-5|TRBV6-5
CASSYSGRGRDTPQHF
>TRBJ1-5|TRBV5-6
CASSKTGVGQPQHF
>TRBJ2-5|TRBV28
CASSFIAAGVQYF
>TRBJ2-5|TRBV28
CASSTPGSSQRETQYF
>TRBJ2-3|TRBV6-4
CASAPAGVNTDTQYF
>TRBJ1-5|TRBV6-5
CASSYMPRSGNQPQHF
>TRBJ2-5|TRBV29-1
CSVVIAGGQETQYF
>TRBJ2-1|TRBV2
CASRREGGLVYNEQFF
>TRBJ2-7|TRBV6-6
CASSYQTYEQYF
>TRBJ1-2|TRBV29-1
CSVGTPGLDGYTF
>TRBJ1-1|TRBV4-1
CASSQDFTEAFF
>TRBJ2-1|TRBV27
CASSLRGQGRDEQFF
>TRBJ2-3|TRBV28
CASSPRSRYTDTQYF
>TRBJ2-1|TRBV5-6
CASSFISGEQFF
>TRBJ1-4|TRBV5-8
CASRGDRPSEKLFF
>TRBJ2-5|TRBV7-9
CASSLGLAGESQETQYF
>TRBJ1-1|TRBV4-3
CASSHIWGGLNTEAFF
>TRBJ1-5|TRBV5-1
CASSLGGINQPQHF
>TRBJ2-7|TRBV5-6
CASSLAGGPHEQYF
>TRBJ1-1|TRBV18
CASSPRGQLNTEAFF
>TRBJ1-2|TRBV9
CASSDEGVFGYTF
>TRBJ2-5|TRBV13
CASTERDQETQYF
>TRBJ2-1|TRBV5-5
CASSLDLSRLAGGYNEQFF
>TRBJ2-7|TRBV6-5
CASSRSQGREQYF
>TRBJ1-1|TRBV2
CASSLQGATTEAFF
>TRBJ1-1|TRBV7-9
CASSPWTVMNTEAFF
>TRBJ2-7|TRBV30
CACNRDFEYEQYF
>TRBJ2-5|TRBV4-1
CASSQGRVQGGETQYF
>TRBJ1-1|TRBV28
CASRQGGVTEAFF
>TRBJ1-4|TRBV7-6
CASSLGGGLGEKLFF